Listed below are T cell receptor beta chains from one sample, sequenced in a study of blood T cell repertoires in COVID-19. Sequencing was performed with immunoSEQ multiplex PCR; in TCRdb, only in-frame clones are kept and a portion is missing. The top ten clones hold 0.62% of a sample with 190,000 or so clones, roughly 90% of them seen once. The sequenced material came from peripheral blood. Receptor source: a man aged 50-60 years with acute or convalescent COVID-19. Each CDR3 is given with its conserved first and last residue. A D gene is named only where the DNA matches it firmly. Rows may omit the clone size; those that give it use once, few, many or a size class.

CDR3nt: TGTGCCGCTCGGGACACCTCGGCCACCGGGGAGCTGTTTTTT; CDR3aa: CAARDTSATGELFF; d_gene: -; abundance: -; j_gene: TRBJ2-2; v_gene: TRBV7-6
CDR3nt: TGCGCCACTTCAAGACAGGGGAGAGATAATTCACCCCTCCACTTT; CDR3aa: CATSRQGRDNSPLHF; d_gene: TRBD1; abundance: -; j_gene: TRBJ1-6; v_gene: TRBV4-1
CDR3nt: TGTGCCAGCAGCCCCCAGGGGGGAAGAAGTTCACCCCTCCACTTT; CDR3aa: CASSPQGGRSSPLHF; d_gene: TRBD1; abundance: -; j_gene: TRBJ1-6; v_gene: TRBV7-2
CDR3nt: TGTGCCACCAGTCCCTTTGGCAATCAGCCCCAGCATTTT; CDR3aa: CATSPFGNQPQHF; d_gene: -; abundance: -; j_gene: TRBJ1-5; v_gene: TRBV24-1
CDR3nt: TGTGCCAGCAGTTACGAACAGGGGGCGAATCAGCCCCAGCATTTT; CDR3aa: CASSYEQGANQPQHF; d_gene: TRBD1; abundance: -; j_gene: TRBJ1-5; v_gene: TRBV6-2/TRBV6-3
CDR3nt: TGTGCCAGCAGTTTATATGGACGGGGGTATAGCAATCAGCCCCAGCATTTT; CDR3aa: CASSLYGRGYSNQPQHF; d_gene: -; abundance: -; j_gene: TRBJ1-5; v_gene: TRBV27
CDR3nt: TGTGCCAGCTCACCCGGGAGTAATCAGCCCCAGCATTTT; CDR3aa: CASSPGSNQPQHF; d_gene: -; abundance: -; j_gene: TRBJ1-5; v_gene: TRBV18
CDR3nt: TGTGCCAGCAGACCCGACAGGGGGCCCTATGGCTACACCTTC; CDR3aa: CASRPDRGPYGYTF; d_gene: TRBD1; abundance: once; j_gene: TRBJ1-2; v_gene: TRBV6-5
CDR3nt: TGTGCCAGCAGCTCCACGGGACTTTACACAGATACGCAGTATTTT; CDR3aa: CASSSTGLYTDTQYF; d_gene: -; abundance: few; j_gene: TRBJ2-3; v_gene: TRBV5-6
CDR3nt: TGCGCCAGCAGCCAAGAACGGGATCAGCCCCAGCATTTT; CDR3aa: CASSQERDQPQHF; d_gene: -; abundance: -; j_gene: TRBJ1-5; v_gene: TRBV4-1
CDR3nt: TGCGCCAGCAGCAGGGGACAGGCTAATGAAAAACTGTTTTTT; CDR3aa: CASSRGQANEKLFF; d_gene: TRBD1; abundance: -; j_gene: TRBJ1-4; v_gene: TRBV5-1
CDR3nt: TGTGCCAGTAGTGCGGGGGCAACCTACGAGCAGTACTTC; CDR3aa: CASSAGATYEQYF; d_gene: -; abundance: -; j_gene: TRBJ2-7; v_gene: TRBV19
CDR3nt: TGTGCCAGTAGGGGTGGACAACAGGCCATGGAGACCCAGTACTTC; CDR3aa: CASRGGQQAMETQYF; d_gene: -; abundance: -; j_gene: TRBJ2-5; v_gene: TRBV19
CDR3nt: TGTGCCAGCAGTCGAGCGGGAGCCACAGATACGCAGTATTTT; CDR3aa: CASSRAGATDTQYF; d_gene: TRBD2; abundance: -; j_gene: TRBJ2-3; v_gene: TRBV28
CDR3nt: TGTGCCAGCAGTTTATTGCCAGTCGGAGGCAATCAGCCCCAGCATTTT; CDR3aa: CASSLLPVGGNQPQHF; d_gene: -; abundance: -; j_gene: TRBJ1-5; v_gene: TRBV27
CDR3nt: TGTGCCAGCAGCTTAATAGGGGGCGGCACTGAAGCTTTCTTT; CDR3aa: CASSLIGGGTEAFF; d_gene: TRBD1; abundance: -; j_gene: TRBJ1-1; v_gene: TRBV7-3
CDR3nt: TGTGCCCGCCGAGCGAGGGATGGCTACACCTTC; CDR3aa: CARRARDGYTF; d_gene: -; abundance: -; j_gene: TRBJ1-2; v_gene: TRBV30
CDR3nt: TGTGCCAGCAGTTTACAGTACAAGGGCTACACCTTC; CDR3aa: CASSLQYKGYTF; d_gene: -; abundance: -; j_gene: TRBJ1-2; v_gene: TRBV28
CDR3nt: TGTGCCAGCAGCCTTTTCACGGGACAGGGGGGTGGTACGCAGTATTTT; CDR3aa: CASSLFTGQGGGTQYF; d_gene: TRBD1; abundance: few; j_gene: TRBJ2-3; v_gene: TRBV5-8
CDR3nt: TGCGCCAGCAGCCAAGGGCGGATAGCGGACCGCAATGAGCAGTTCTTC; CDR3aa: CASSQGRIADRNEQFF; d_gene: -; abundance: once; j_gene: TRBJ2-1; v_gene: TRBV4-1
CDR3nt: TGTGCCAGCAGCGGGGGGACTAGCGGGAGTCCGGATACGCAGTATTTT; CDR3aa: CASSGGTSGSPDTQYF; d_gene: TRBD2; abundance: -; j_gene: TRBJ2-3; v_gene: TRBV9
CDR3nt: TGCAGCGTTGGGACAAGTAGCAATCAGCCCCAGCATTTT; CDR3aa: CSVGTSSNQPQHF; d_gene: -; abundance: -; j_gene: TRBJ1-5; v_gene: TRBV29-1
CDR3nt: TGTGCCAGTAGTTTCGCCGGACAGGGACTCTATGGCTACACCTTC; CDR3aa: CASSFAGQGLYGYTF; d_gene: TRBD1; abundance: -; j_gene: TRBJ1-2; v_gene: TRBV19
CDR3nt: TGTGCCAGCAGCTCCCCCCCGCTACACGAGCAGTACTTC; CDR3aa: CASSSPPLHEQYF; d_gene: -; abundance: -; j_gene: TRBJ2-7; v_gene: TRBV7-3
CDR3nt: TGTGCCAGCAGTTTCGGGCGGGACACTGAAGCTTTCTTT; CDR3aa: CASSFGRDTEAFF; d_gene: -; abundance: -; j_gene: TRBJ1-1; v_gene: TRBV27
CDR3nt: TGTGCCACCAGCACAGGTTACAATGAGCAGTTCTTC; CDR3aa: CATSTGYNEQFF; d_gene: -; abundance: -; j_gene: TRBJ2-1; v_gene: TRBV15
CDR3nt: TGTGCCAGCAGTTTATTGGGAGCAACTAATGAAAAACTGTTTTTT; CDR3aa: CASSLLGATNEKLFF; d_gene: -; abundance: -; j_gene: TRBJ1-4; v_gene: TRBV28
CDR3nt: TGTGCCATCACCGACGACAGGGGAGACGAGCAGTTCTTC; CDR3aa: CAITDDRGDEQFF; d_gene: TRBD1; abundance: -; j_gene: TRBJ2-1; v_gene: TRBV10-3
CDR3nt: TGTGCCAGCAGGCTAGGAATCGGGGAGCTGTTTTTT; CDR3aa: CASRLGIGELFF; d_gene: -; abundance: -; j_gene: TRBJ2-2; v_gene: TRBV11-3